The 11 T cell receptor beta chains reported below all come from one sample, sequenced in a study of post-analysis software for immune sequencing data. Which antigens these TCRs recognize remains unknown. Prepared libraries of TCR beta cDNA carried unique molecular identifiers. TCRdb recomputed calls from the PCR reads with MiXCR, one row per CDR3 protein. The sample carries 350,000 to 450,000 distinct CDR3 sequences, over 30% recorded once. Study results and caveats: A few TRBV segments (TRBV5-6, TRBV5-1 and TRBV20-1 among them) occurred more frequently in patients than in controls.

Input material: blood. These receptors were obtained from a girl aged 2 to 10 with multiple sclerosis.

The chain joins TRBV10-3 to TRBJ1-2, with unresolved D. The CDR3 extends over 13 amino acids. V lost 5 bases, J lost 6 bases, and 13 bases lay in between. The germline V gene has CDR1 ENHRY and CDR2 SYGVKD. The CDR3 spells CAISMGKEDGYTF. The CDR3, as DNA: TGTGCCATCAGTATGGGGAAGGAGGATGGCTACACCTTC.

CDR3 region: CASSIGTEETQYF. The CDR3 nucleotides read TGTGCCAGCAGCATCGGGACAGAAGAGACCCAGTACTTC. This chain connects TRBV5-6 to TRBJ2-5; 7 bases map to TRBD1. Germline lookup yields CDR1 SGHDT and CDR2 YYEEEE. The CDR3 length is 13 residues. V was pared by 4 bases and J by 3 bases, with 3 bases of the junction left unmatched.

This clonotype was seen a few times. The chain employs TRBV28 and TRBJ2-7, with 9 nucleotides matching TRBD1. The CDR3 covers 19 residues. Germline V gene sequence: CDR1 MDHEN, CDR2 SYDVKM. Trimming at V came to 2 bases and at J to 0 bases, leaving 14 bases not matched to a gene. Here the CDR3 DNA reads TGTGCCAGCAGTTTAGTTTGGGACAGGGTTTCCACGGTCTCCTACGAGCAGTACTTC. This gives the protein CASSLVWDRVSTVSYEQYF.

This chain connects TRBV9 to TRBJ2-1; TRBD2 might be the D (6 bases). The end of the DNA is better explained by TRBJ2-7, so the J call may be wrong. The germline V gene has CDR1 SGDLS and CDR2 YYNGEE. The CDR3 is 15 amino acids. In DNA, the CDR3 is TGTGCCAGCAGCGTCGGGGGTCGCTCCTACAATGAGCAGTACTTC. It yields the protein CASSVGGRSYNEQYF.

The chain has TRBV20-1 and TRBJ1-3, with D unclear. V shed 4 bases and J shed 3 bases, with 7 bases lying between them. Germline V gene sequence: CDR1 DFQATT, CDR2 SNEGSKA (reference sequence). The CDR3 runs to 12 residues. The DNA of the CDR3 is TGCAGTGCTATCTCCCATGGAAACACCATATATTTT. This gives the protein CSAISHGNTIYF.

This clonotype was counted a few times. The chain couples TRBV9 to TRBJ2-1; D gene ambiguous. The CDR3 runs to 16 residues. Trimming took off 0 bases at V and 6 bases at J, with 16 bases between the two ends. Germline lookup yields CDR1 SGDLS and CDR2 YYNGEE. The chain's CDR3 is CASSVVGSVIGNEQFF. The CDR3 region has the DNA TGTGCCAGCAGCGTAGTTGGATCCGTCATTGGCAATGAGCAGTTCTTC.

The chain recombines TRBV27 with TRBJ2-7, with D perhaps given as TRBD1 or TRBD2 (5 bases each). Looked up from germline, CDR1 is MNHEY and CDR2 is SMNVEV (reference sequence). The CDR3 is 16 amino acids. With 0 bases removed from V and 2 bases from J, the gap between germline ends came to 14 bases. The CDR3 bases are TGTGCCAGCAGTTTATCGGGGGTCTCGCTTGCCTACGAGCAGTACTTC. It specifies CASSLSGVSLAYEQYF.

This clonotype was seen more than once but under ten times. This sequence joins TRBV6-5 and TRBJ1-2; 9 nucleotides agree with TRBD1. V shed 2 bases, J shed 8 bases, and the junction held 3 bases outside the gene matches. There are 13 residues in the CDR3. CDR1 and CDR2 (germline): MNHEY, SVGAGI. This CDR3 is CASSYRTGDGYTF. The CDR3, as DNA: TGTGCCAGCAGTTACCGGACAGGGGACGGCTACACCTTC.

The chain is built from TRBV6-2 or TRBV6-3 and TRBJ2-3, with TRBD2 matching 8 bases. In germline, CDR1 is MNHEY, CDR2 SVGEGT. The J segment lost 2 bases and the V segment lost 2 bases, leaving 6 bases of the junction unmatched. This CDR3 has 16 residues. The CDR3 spells CASSYQAGESTDTQYF. In nucleotides, the CDR3 is TGTGCCAGCAGTTACCAAGCGGGGGAATCCACAGATACGCAGTATTTT.

The rearrangement joins TRBV27 to TRBJ2-7, with TRBD2 matching 9 bases. Gene TRBJ2-5 matches the end of the DNA better, so the J call may be wrong. From germline, CDR1 is MNHEY and CDR2 SMNVEV (reference sequence). The CDR3 is 14 amino acids. CDR3: CASSLASGKGTQYF. The CDR3 bases are TGTGCCAGCAGTTTGGCTAGCGGGAAAGGGACCCAGTACTTC.

V usage is TRBV29-1 and J usage is TRBJ2-6; no firm D call. The V end was cut by 1 base, the J end by 0 bases, with 7 bases between. Per germline, CDR1 SQVTM and CDR2 ANQGSEA. The CDR3 is made up of 15 amino acids. CDR3: CSVEGPLSGANVLTF. In DNA, the CDR3 is TGCAGCGTTGAAGGGCCCCTCTCTGGGGCCAACGTCCTGACTTTC.